The rows below give T cell receptor beta chains drawn from one sample of a study of blood T cells in healthy people across ages. TCRdb passed the 5' RACE reads through MiXCR, listing each CDR3 protein once. The sample has 1,300,000 or so distinct CDR3 sequences, approximately 59% seen once. The material sequenced was blood. The receptor source for this set is a man younger than 35 in good health. CDR3s include the opening cysteine and the closing phenylalanine or tryptophan. The order of the fields is D gene, clone size, J gene, V gene, CDR3 DNA, CDR3 protein. The D gene is left open where the match is weak. A row's size may be missing; if present it is once, few, many or a size class.

NA	once	TRBJ2-5	TRBV6-2/TRBV6-3	TGTGCCAGCAGTGACTCAACTTTGATGCAGACCCAGTACTTC	CASSDSTLMQTQYF
TRBD2	NA	TRBJ2-4	TRBV20-1	TGCAGTGCTAGACCCCGACTAGCGGGAGAGAGGTACAATGAGCAGTACTTC	CSARPRLAGERYNEQYF
NA	few	TRBJ1-2	TRBV5-1	TGCGCCAGCAGCCCCGGAGGACACAACTATGGCTACACCTTC	CASSPGGHNYGYTF
TRBD1	NA	TRBJ1-2	TRBV20-1	TGCAGTGCTAGAGGGACAGGGGGCGCGAGGGGCTACACCTTC	CSARGTGGARGYTF
NA	few	TRBJ2-7	TRBV15	TGTGCCACCAGCAGAGATCGGCTCCGTTCCTACGAGCAGTACTTC	CATSRDRLRSYEQYF
NA	NA	TRBJ2-3	TRBV10-3	TGTGCCATACAAGGCATGGGTTCCACAGATACGCAGTATTTT	CAIQGMGSTDTQYF
NA	NA	TRBJ1-4	TRBV25-1	TGTGCCAGCAGTGTGGACAGCTTTAATGAAAAACTGTTTTTT	CASSVDSFNEKLFF
NA	few	TRBJ2-7	TRBV20-1	TGCAGTGCTAGAGATCCCGACATGGCTACCTACGAGCAGTACTTC	CSARDPDMATYEQYF
NA	NA	TRBJ2-1	TRBV20-1	TGCAGTGCTAGAGTCCGGACGGGAGATGAGCAGTTCTTC	CSARVRTGDEQFF
NA	NA	TRBJ2-7	TRBV20-1	TGCAGTGCTACCGACAGCCGAACCTCCTACGAGCAGTACTTC	CSATDSRTSYEQYF
TRBD1	few	TRBJ2-3	TRBV7-2	TGTGCCAGCAGCTTTCGGGGGACAGGCGATACGCAGTATTTT	CASSFRGTGDTQYF
NA	NA	TRBJ1-2	TRBV14	TGTGCCAGCAGCCAAATAGGGGACGGTAGCTATGGCTACACCTTC	CASSQIGDGSYGYTF
NA	NA	TRBJ2-5	TRBV18	TGTGCCAGCTCACCTACGAGTGGTTTAACGGAGACCCAGTACTTC	CASSPTSGLTETQYF
NA	NA	TRBJ2-3	TRBV20-1	TGCAGTGCTAGAGACCGGGGCTCGCGGACAGATACGCAGTATTTT	CSARDRGSRTDTQYF
NA	NA	TRBJ1-2	TRBV14	TGTGCCAGCAGCCAACTGACAGTCGGGGATAACTATGGCTACACCTTC	CASSQLTVGDNYGYTF
NA	few	TRBJ1-2	TRBV4-1	TGCGCCAGCAGCCAAGGAGGTATCTATGGCTACACCTTC	CASSQGGIYGYTF
TRBD2	NA	TRBJ2-4	TRBV4-2	TGTGGCAGCAGCCAATTGACTAGCGGAGGGGGTGAGCAGTACTTC	CGSSQLTSGGGEQYF
TRBD1	NA	TRBJ2-7	TRBV4-2	TGTGCCAGCAGCCAAGCCGGGGACAGGGTCTACGAGCAGTACTTC	CASSQAGDRVYEQYF
NA	NA	TRBJ2-3	TRBV11-2	TGTGCCAGCAGCTTACGGGAGAGAATCACAGATACGCAGTATTTT	CASSLRERITDTQYF
NA	NA	TRBJ1-1	TRBV20-1	TGCAGTGCTAGAGACATAGGACAGTTTGAGGGGGCTTTCTTT	CSARDIGQFEGAFF
NA	NA	TRBJ2-7	TRBV4-3	TGCGCCAGCAGCCAGGGAACAGGGCAATACGAGCAGTACTTC	CASSQGTGQYEQYF
NA	NA	TRBJ2-7	TRBV11-2	TGTGCCAGCAGCTTAGGCGATATAGCTAACTACGAGCAGTACTTC	CASSLGDIANYEQYF
NA	NA	TRBJ2-3	TRBV7-6	TGTGCCAGCAGCTCGCTCGGGCGTATTACTTCAGATACGCAGTATTTT	CASSSLGRITSDTQYF
TRBD2	NA	TRBJ2-3	TRBV20-1	TGCAGTGCTAGAGAGGGACTAGTCACAGATACGCAGTATTTT	CSAREGLVTDTQYF
NA	many	TRBJ2-3	TRBV27	TGTGCCAGCAGTCAAGGGACCGCGCTGCCAGATACGCAGTATTTT	CASSQGTALPDTQYF
NA	many	TRBJ2-7	TRBV6-2/TRBV6-3	TGTGCCAGCAGAACTACAGGGAACGAGCAGTACTTC	CASRTTGNEQYF
NA	NA	TRBJ2-7	TRBV4-3	TGCGCCAGCAGCCAAGATATGAGGGGAAGGGCCTACGAGCAGTACTTC	CASSQDMRGRAYEQYF
NA	NA	TRBJ1-2	TRBV5-6	TGTGCCAGCAGCTTGCGCCCGATGTGGGTTGGCTATGGCTACACCTTC	CASSLRPMWVGYGYTF
TRBD2	NA	TRBJ2-7	TRBV20-1	TGCAGTGCTAGGAGCGGGAACTCCTACGAGCTGTACTTC	CSARSGNSYELYF
NA	NA	TRBJ1-2	TRBV6-6	TGTGCCAGCACCAAGGCAGGCCCACTCTATGGCTACACCTTC	CASTKAGPLYGYTF
NA	NA	TRBJ2-3	TRBV7-2	TGTGCCAGCAGCTTAATGGGGGGTTTGGTAGATACGCAGTATTTT	CASSLMGGLVDTQYF
NA	many	TRBJ1-6	TRBV21-1	TGTGCCAGCAGCAATCCAAACTGCTTAGGGAAGGAGAATGGTTCACCCCTCCACTTT	CASSNPNCLGKENGSPLHF
NA	NA	TRBJ1-4	TRBV5-1	TGCGCCAGCAGCTTGGGGTGGCAGAATGAAAAACTGTTTTTT	CASSLGWQNEKLFF
TRBD2	NA	TRBJ2-1	TRBV4-2	TGTGCCAGCAGCCAAGAATGGGGGACTAGCGGGCAGGTGCAGTTCTTC	CASSQEWGTSGQVQFF
NA	NA	TRBJ2-7	TRBV5-1	TGCGCCAGCAGCCTCCGGGACGTCGGCGAGCAGTACTTC	CASSLRDVGEQYF
NA	NA	TRBJ2-5	TRBV28	TGTGCCAGCAGTTTGCCGATGGGGTTGGAGACCCAGTACTTC	CASSLPMGLETQYF
NA	few	TRBJ2-6	TRBV7-2	TGTGCCAGCAGCTTAGGATGGCCGACTAGATCCTCTGGGGCCAACGTCCTGACTTTC	CASSLGWPTRSSGANVLTF
TRBD1	few	TRBJ2-2	TRBV29-1	TGCAGCGTTTTTAAGCTAACAGGGGGCGCGGAGTCCACCGGGGAGCTGTTTTTT	CSVFKLTGGAESTGELFF
NA	NA	TRBJ2-5	TRBV4-2	TGTGCCAGCAGCCCGGACACCCGGCAGTACTTC	CASSPDTRQYF
NA	few	TRBJ2-7	TRBV4-3	TGCGCCAGCAGCCAAGTCCCAGGGAAGGACTACGAGCAGTACTTC	CASSQVPGKDYEQYF
NA	NA	TRBJ1-6	TRBV2	TGTGCCAGCAGTGCCACCGGGACACGGAATTCACCCCTCCACTTT	CASSATGTRNSPLHF
NA	NA	TRBJ2-5	TRBV29-1	TGCAGCGTAGACCGGGGAGGAGTCGATGAGCAGTACTTC	CSVDRGGVDEQYF
NA	NA	TRBJ1-2	TRBV27	TGTGCCAGCAGCCCCCGACGTGAGGTGTGGGGCTACACCTTC	CASSPRREVWGYTF
TRBD1	NA	TRBJ2-2	TRBV6-6	TGTGCCAGCAGGGGAAGGGACAGTTCCGCCGGGGAGCTGTTTTTT	CASRGRDSSAGELFF
NA	few	TRBJ2-1	TRBV27	TGTGCCAGCAGTACACAGGGTATCGATGGTGAGCAGTTCTTC	CASSTQGIDGEQFF
NA	NA	TRBJ2-5	TRBV20-1	TGCAGTGCTAGAGCCATGAAAGGGGAGACCCAGTACTTC	CSARAMKGETQYF
NA	NA	TRBJ2-3	TRBV7-2	TGTGCCAGCAGCTTAGCTGGCGGCTTCTCCACAGATACGCAGTATTTT	CASSLAGGFSTDTQYF
NA	few	TRBJ2-3	TRBV4-1	TGCGCCAGCAGTAATCCACGGCAAGATACGCAGTATTTT	CASSNPRQDTQYF
NA	NA	TRBJ2-2	TRBV20-1	TGCAGTGCTAGACCATTCGGGACGGAGAACACCGGGGAGCTGTTTTTT	CSARPFGTENTGELFF
TRBD2	NA	TRBJ2-7	TRBV3-1	TGTGCCAGCAGCCAAGGGACTAGTGGGTATCCCTACGAGCAGTACTTC	CASSQGTSGYPYEQYF
NA	NA	TRBJ2-7	TRBV24-1	TGTGCCACCAGTTTGGAGCATACCTTCGACTACGAGCAGTACTTC	CATSLEHTFDYEQYF
TRBD1	few	TRBJ2-7	TRBV28	TGTGCCAGCAGTCTCAGGGGGTCTTACTCCTACGAGCAGTACTTC	CASSLRGSYSYEQYF
NA	few	TRBJ2-1	TRBV27	TGTGCCAGCAGTTTTAAGGGGGTGGAGCAGTTCTTC	CASSFKGVEQFF
TRBD1	few	TRBJ2-4	TRBV28	TGTGCCAGCAACACCGGACAGGGGGCCGAGTACTTC	CASNTGQGAEYF
NA	NA	TRBJ1-1	TRBV6-6	TGTGCCACCCGGCTAGGGACTGACACTGAAGCTTTCTTT	CATRLGTDTEAFF
TRBD1	NA	TRBJ2-4	TRBV10-3	TGTGCCATCAGTGAGAGGGGACAGTGGGGATATGAGTACTTC	CAISERGQWGYEYF
NA	NA	TRBJ2-1	TRBV6-6	TGTGCCAGCAGTTACTCGAACAACAATGAGCAGTTCTTC	CASSYSNNNEQFF
NA	NA	TRBJ1-5	TRBV28	TGTGCCAGCACCCCACTGGGACTCAACAATCAGCCCCAGCATTTT	CASTPLGLNNQPQHF
NA	few	TRBJ2-7	TRBV20-1	TGCAGTGCTAGAGATTCGAGCGAGCAGTACTTC	CSARDSSEQYF